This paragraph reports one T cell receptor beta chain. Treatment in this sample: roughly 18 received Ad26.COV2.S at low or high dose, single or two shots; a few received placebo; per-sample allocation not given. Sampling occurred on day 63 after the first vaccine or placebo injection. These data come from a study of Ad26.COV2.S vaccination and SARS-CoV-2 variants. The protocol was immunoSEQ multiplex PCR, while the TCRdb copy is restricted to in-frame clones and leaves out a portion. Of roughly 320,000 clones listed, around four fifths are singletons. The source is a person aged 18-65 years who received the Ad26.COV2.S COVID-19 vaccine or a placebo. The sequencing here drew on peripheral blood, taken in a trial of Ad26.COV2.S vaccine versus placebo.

The CDR3 DNA is TGTGCCAGCTCACCATTGACAGGCCAAGATTCACCCCTCCACTTT. This gives the protein CASSPLTGQDSPLHF. The chain couples TRBV18 to TRBJ1-6, with a weak D call TRBD1 (6 bases). V dropped 2 bases and J dropped 8 bases, with 13 bases sitting between them. Germline values: CDR1 KGHSH, CDR2 LQKENI. The length of the CDR3 is 15 residues.